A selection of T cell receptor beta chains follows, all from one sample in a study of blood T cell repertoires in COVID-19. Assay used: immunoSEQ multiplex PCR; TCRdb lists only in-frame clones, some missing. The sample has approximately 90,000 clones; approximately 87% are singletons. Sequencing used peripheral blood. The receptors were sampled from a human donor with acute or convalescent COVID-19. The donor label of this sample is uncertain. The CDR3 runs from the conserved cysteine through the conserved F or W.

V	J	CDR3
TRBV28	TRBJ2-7	CASSPGVYEQYF
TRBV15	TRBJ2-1	CATSRVSGGGDEQFF
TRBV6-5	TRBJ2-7	CASIGGQGVYEQYF
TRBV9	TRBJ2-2	CASSVGTSGGGGELFF
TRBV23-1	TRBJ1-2	CASILPGQGSFNLANYGYTF
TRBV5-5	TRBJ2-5	CASSLGTGGIQETQYF
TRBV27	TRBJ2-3	CASSFQQGWGTDTQYF
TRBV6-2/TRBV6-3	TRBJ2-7	CASSYPPGRTGGFNEQYF
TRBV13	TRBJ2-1	CASSKPERAVYYNEQFF
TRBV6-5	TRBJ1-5	CASSYADNNQPQHF
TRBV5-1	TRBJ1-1	CASSLPVPSTEAFF
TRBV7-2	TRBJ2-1	CASSLAGGPSYNEQFF
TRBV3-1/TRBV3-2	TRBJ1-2	CASSQQGGGYTF
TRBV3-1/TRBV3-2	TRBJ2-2	CASSHRQNSLNTGELFF